This T cell receptor beta chain was sequenced during a study of blood T cells in healthy people across ages. Overall study results and limits: Researchers judged that diversity estimates from one million T cells fell short of true values. Donor CMV status, an unknown factor, possibly confounded changes in expanded clonotypes.

A second roughly 7 to 11 cycle PCR used barcoded and J-beta primers. A single record per CDR3 protein comes from TCRdb applying MiXCR to the 5' RACE reads. The table shows around 800,000 distinct CDR3 sequences, with roughly 50% occurring only once. Between the trimmed V and J ends, which lost 4 bases and 1 base, there was a span of 10 bases. The CDR3 covers 14 residues. The V gene's germline CDR1 is MDHEN and CDR2 SYDVKM. As regards this clonotype: Its antigen is not known.

Per individual sample, total RNA of at least 5 micrograms was extracted. Sequencing was carried out using blood. This clonotype originated in a man older than 75 in good health. The chain links TRBV28 to TRBJ1-2; D uncertain. In nucleotides, the CDR3 is TGTGCCAGCAGTTCCTCACCCCTTAACTATGGCTACACCTTC. Amino acid sequence: CASSSSPLNYGYTF.